What follows describes a single TCR beta chain. Its target antigen remains unknown. No much larger clone is present one base from it, and per-base qualities are unavailable. The data belong to a study of blood T cell repertoires in COVID-19 (TCRdb year 2020). Background on the whole study: Samples covering the acute and convalescent phases of COVID-19 were provided by collaborators in the United States, Italy and Spain. The material from the prospective study consisted of cDNA or gDNA derived from T cells, B-cell-depleted T cells, or PBMCs. Samples were obtained from the ongoing ImmuneRACE study (first 160 participants) and from about 1,300 subjects provided by 6 global collaborators. Where HLA class I and class II types were available, the types were taken from metadata supplied by the sample provider, not from assay-based typing. Subjects who had been exposed to COVID-19, were actively infected with it, or had recovered from it provided the deeply sampled blood TCRbeta repertoires that made up the dataset. Nearly every sample came with metadata listing a de-identified subject ID, COVID-19 status, age in years and sex. The repertoires were released in a freely available public database intended as a resource for research on the immune response to SARS-CoV-2.

Here is what the overall study found, with its caveats: The quantity of clinical and demographic metadata differed by source and by participant and was supplied without curation.

One collaborating source in Seattle enrolled patients while the patients were actively infected and followed the patients over time throughout the course of disease. Whole blood was collected in K2EDTA tubes by collaborating institutions according to the institutions' own protocols. For TCRbeta analysis, collaborators shipped samples as frozen whole blood, isolated PBMCs, or DNA extracted from either of those sample types. TCRbeta CDR3 regions were amplified from genomic DNA by means of the immunoSEQ Assay, a bias-controlled multiplex PCR. The original pipeline was this. The number of nucleated cells in each sample was estimated by amplification of reference gene primers within the assay. Sequence reads were collapsed and filtered to measure the absolute abundance of every unique TCRbeta CDR3 rearrangement. For each sample, productive Simpson clonality was calculated by taking the square root of Simpson's diversity index across productive rearrangements. TCRdb took over this immuneACCESS table, retaining in-frame rearrangements with V and J assigned. Such tables are incomplete; in checked studies, under half of the missing clones stem from an unresolved V gene, and the remainder is unexplained. The D gene and trimming were derived from the DNA, and the V and J assignments and clone size from that table. The sample data list approximately 240,000 clones, and nearly 95% of these were observed just once. The top ten hold over 0.65% of the sample.

The CDR3 spans 17 residues, from the cysteine through the phenylalanine. The read is trimmed to its CDR3 DNA, 51 bases read in frame from base 1. Trimming accounts for 5 bases at V and 3 bases at J, while the number of junction bases matched to no gene is 10. CDR1 SEHNR and CDR2 FQNEAQ were looked up in the germline V gene (reference sequence). The V and J genes are TRBV7-9 and TRBJ1-2; a stretch of 12 junction bases matches TRBD1. The receptor comes from a man younger than 40 with COVID-19, enrolled during active disease. The sequencing input was peripheral blood. This receptor has the CDR3 CASSVGQGQGADYGYTF. The sequenced DNA: TGTGCCAGCAGCGTAGGACAGGGACAGGGGGCTGACTATGGCTACACCTTC.